These 25 T cell receptor beta chains share one sample of origin, sequenced in a study of blood T cell repertoires in COVID-19. Profiling relied on immunoSEQ multiplex PCR, and the TCRdb table lists in-frame clones only, not all of them. The sample contains over 200,000 clones, roughly 87% of which appear only once. What was sequenced was peripheral blood. These receptors came from a man between 35 and 55 years old with active or convalescent COVID-19.

This rearrangement joins TRBV7-8 to TRBJ2-2, with 13 bases aligning to TRBD2. J gave up 0 bases and V 2 bases, and 3 bases lay outside the gene matches. The germline CDR1 and CDR2 sequences are SGHVS and FQNEAQ. There are 18 residues in the CDR3. The CDR3 reads CASSLRLAGGSNTGELFF. As DNA, the CDR3 is TGTGCCAGCAGCTTAAGACTAGCGGGGGGCTCGAACACCGGGGAGCTGTTTTTT.

The gene calls are TRBV11-2 and TRBJ2-1; maybe TRBD2 (5 bases). The V gene's germline CDR1 is SGHAT and CDR2 FQNNGV. V lost 4 bases and J lost 8, with 15 bases in between. CDR3 size: 14 residues. CDR3 residues: CASSSRAGFDEQFF. In DNA, the CDR3 is TGTGCCAGCAGCTCTAGGGCGGGCTTTGATGAGCAGTTCTTC.

The chain is built from TRBV11-2 and TRBJ2-7, with 9 bases matching TRBD2. Looked up from germline, CDR1 is SGHAT and CDR2 is FQNNGV. With V trimmed by 3 bases and J by 1 base, 10 bases remained unmatched. This CDR3 contains 17 residues. CDR3 bases: TGTGCCAGCAGCTTCCCCCTCTGGCGGGAGGGATCCTACGAGCAGTACTTC. Amino acid sequence: CASSFPLWREGSYEQYF.

This chain joins TRBV27 and TRBJ2-3; 9 bases fit TRBD1. The V gene's germline CDR1 is MNHEY and CDR2 SMNVEV (reference sequence). The junction had 10 bases not matched to a gene; V was cut back by 6 bases and J by 6 bases. This CDR3 region has 15 residues. CDR3 sequence: CASRLRDRVGDTQYF. CDR3 coding DNA: TGTGCCAGCAGGTTACGGGACAGGGTCGGGGATACGCAGTATTTT.

The chain employs TRBV5-6 and TRBJ2-1, with 10 bases that match TRBD2. Germline trimming cut 3 bases from V and 5 bases from J; bases unmatched to any gene: 8. The CDR3 has 16 residues. Per the germline V gene, CDR1 is SGHDT and CDR2 is YYEEEE. CDR3 residues: CASSSSGRGGDNEQFF. The CDR3 DNA is TGTGCCAGCAGCTCTAGCGGGAGAGGAGGAGACAATGAGCAGTTCTTC. Full variable domain (rest looked up from reference TRBV5-6 and TRBJ2-1): DAGVTQSPTHLIKTRGQQVTLRCSPKSGHDTVSWYQQALGQGPQFIFQYYEEEERQRGNFPDRFSGHQFPNYSSELNVNALLLGDSALYLCASSSSGRGGDNEQFFGPGTRLTVL.

In its sample, this clone was seen once. The chain combines TRBV28 with TRBJ2-3, with 9 positions matching TRBD2. In germline, CDR1 is MDHEN, CDR2 SYDVKM. The CDR3 is made up of 15 amino acids. V gave up 7 bases and J gave up 4 bases; unmatched junction bases: 9. The CDR3 DNA follows: TGTGCCAGCAATAGAAGCGGGAGGATCGCAGATACGCAGTATTTT. Protein: CASNRSGRIADTQYF.

This clone appeared a few times. Here the CDR3 reads CAWSSPMGAGEAFF. CDR3 in DNA: TGTGCCTGGAGTTCACCTATGGGGGCGGGTGAAGCTTTCTTT. The chain links TRBV30 to TRBJ1-1, with D possibly TRBD1 on 6 matching bases. The CDR3 loop spans 14 amino acids. The V and J ends lost 2 bases and 7 bases respectively, with 17 bases between them. CDR1 is GTSNPN and CDR2 is SVGIG in the germline V gene (reference sequence).

The rearrangement uses TRBV4-1 and TRBJ2-1; D is perhaps TRBD2 (6 bases). CDR3 length: 16 amino acids. Germline-derived CDR1 and CDR2 are MGHRA and YSYEKL. Trimming removed 0 bases from V and 4 bases from J, with 13 bases in between. As DNA, the CDR3 is TGCGCCAGCAGCCAAGATCCGGGGGAGGAATACAATGAGCAGTTCTTC. It is translated as CASSQDPGEEYNEQFF.

The chain is built from TRBV6-5 and TRBJ2-5; possibly TRBD1 for D (6 bases). The CDR3 totals 14 residues. Germline CDR1 and CDR2: MNHEY and SVGAGI. Trimming took off 2 bases at V and 1 base at J, with 8 bases between the two ends. Written as DNA, the CDR3 is TGTGCCAGCAGTTACAACAGGGTCCAAGAGACCCAGTACTTC. Translated: CASSYNRVQETQYF.

The genes are TRBV27 and TRBJ1-5; no reliable D call. The CDR3 extends over 14 amino acids. Germline lookup yields CDR1 MNHEY and CDR2 SMNVEV (reference sequence). V lost 5 bases, J lost 3 bases, and 11 bases lay in between. The CDR3 sequence is CASSKEGYNQPQHF. The CDR3 region has the DNA TGTGCCAGCAGTAAGGAGGGCTACAATCAGCCCCAGCATTTT.

The chain combines TRBV19 with TRBJ1-1; the D gene is possibly TRBD1 (5 bases). Germline CDR1 and CDR2: LNHDA and SQIVND (reference sequence). Trimming took off 7 bases at V and 8 bases at J, with 14 bases between the two ends. This CDR3 region has 12 residues. CDR3 bases: TGTGCCAGTAACTGGGGGGGAGGAGAAGCTTTCTTT. Amino acid sequence: CASNWGGGEAFF.

The chain has TRBV5-1 and TRBJ2-3, with unresolved D. The V end lost 0 bases, the J end lost 4 bases, and 12 bases lay between the germline ends. The CDR3 totals 15 residues. Germline CDR1 reads SGHRS; CDR2 reads YFSETQ. For the CDR3, the DNA is TGCGCCAGCAGCTTGGGTAGGAGTGGGTCAGATACGCAGTATTTT. It is translated as CASSLGRSGSDTQYF.

This chain uses TRBV28 with TRBJ1-5; D possibly corresponds to TRBD1 (6 bases). The ends were cut back, 4 bases at V and 9 bases at J, with 13 bases in the middle. CDR1 MDHEN and CDR2 SYDVKM come from the germline V gene. The CDR3 length is 13 residues. Here the CDR3 reads CASSSPGERPQHF. DNA of the CDR3: TGTGCCAGCAGTTCGCCAGGGGAACGGCCCCAGCATTTT.

This clone is a singleton in its sample. V is TRBV10-1 and J is TRBJ2-3; TRBD1 agrees at 12 bases. J was trimmed by 3 bases and V by 8 bases; bases with no gene match: 6. CDR1 is WNHNN, CDR2 SYGVQD, per germline (reference sequence). This CDR3 spans 15 amino acids. CDR3 residues: CASEPGQGATDTQYF. In DNA, the CDR3 is TGCGCCAGCGAACCGGGACAGGGGGCTACAGATACGCAGTATTTT.

The chain carries TRBV28 and TRBJ1-1; D gene ambiguous. With 3 bases removed from V and 10 bases from J, the gap between germline ends came to 21 bases. CDR1 is MDHEN, CDR2 SYDVKM, per germline. This CDR3 contains 15 residues. CDR3 loop: CASSLGGIRDRLAFF. In DNA, the CDR3 is TGTGCCAGCAGTTTGGGAGGCATCCGAGATAGGTTAGCTTTCTTT.

The genes are TRBV10-3 and TRBJ1-5, with TRBD1 identical over 7 bases. The CDR3 is 14 amino acids. V gave up 3 bases and J gave up 7 bases; unmatched junction bases: 6. Germline assignment: CDR1 ENHRY and CDR2 SYGVKD. The chain's CDR3 is CAISDDRVGQPQHF. CDR3 coding DNA: TGTGCCATCAGTGATGACAGGGTGGGCCAGCCCCAGCATTTT.

The chain carries TRBV21-1 and TRBJ2-5; the DNA was not compared with TRBD1, the D call given in the table. TRBV21-1 is recorded as a pseudogene. The CDR3 sequence is 14 residues long. The CDR3 loop is CASGWQVYQETQYF. CDR3 nucleotide sequence: TGTGCCAGCGGCTGGCAAGTGTACCAAGAGACCCAGTACTTC.

The genes are TRBV5-1 and TRBJ2-1; 13 bases are shared with TRBD2. The CDR3 contains 17 residues. The J segment lost 4 bases and the V segment lost 0 bases, leaving 4 bases of the junction unmatched. Germline loops: CDR1 SGHRS, CDR2 YFSETQ. As DNA, the CDR3 is TGCGCCAGCAGCTTGGGACTAGCGGGAGGTTTGTACAATGAGCAGTTCTTC. Amino acid sequence: CASSLGLAGGLYNEQFF. Full variable domain (remainder filled in from reference TRBV5-1 and TRBJ2-1): KAGVTQTPRYLIKTRGQQVTLSCSPISGHRSVSWYQQTPGQGLQFLFEYFSETQRNKGNFPGRFSGRQFSNSRSEMNVSTLELGDSALYLCASSLGLAGGLYNEQFFGPGTRLTVL.

This chain uses TRBV27 with TRBJ1-2; TRBD1 matches at 8 bases. From germline, CDR1 is MNHEY and CDR2 SMNVEV (reference sequence). The CDR3 sequence is 16 residues long. Losses at the gene ends were 5 bases for V and 4 bases for J; bases not matched to a gene: 12. In DNA, the CDR3 is TGTGCCAGCAGTCCCCCAATCAGGGGGCTCCTCTATGGCTACACCTTC. Protein sequence: CASSPPIRGLLYGYTF.

This clone showed up just once. J is TRBJ1-5 and V is TRBV27, with D perhaps matching TRBD1 (5 bases). Germline V gene sequence: CDR1 MNHEY, CDR2 SMNVEV (reference sequence). There are 16 residues in the CDR3. V lost 4 bases and J 0 bases, leaving 13 bases between the germline ends. CDR3 nucleotides: TGTGCCAGCAGTTCCTCCGGGGGTTATAGCAATCAGCCCCAGCATTTT. Protein product: CASSSSGGYSNQPQHF.

The chain links TRBV7-9 to TRBJ1-6; possibly TRBD1 for D (5 bases). The V end lost 1 base, the J end lost 7 bases, and 11 bases lay between the germline ends. This CDR3 has 15 residues. The germline V gene encodes CDR1 SEHNR and CDR2 FQNEAQ (reference sequence). The CDR3 nucleotides are TGTGCCAGCAGCTTAGTGGGGGGTGGAAATTCACCCCTCCACTTT. This gives the protein CASSLVGGGNSPLHF.

The chain has TRBV19 and TRBJ1-1, with TRBD1 matching 8 bases. Germline assignment: CDR1 LNHDA and CDR2 SQIVND (reference sequence). The CDR3 has 16 residues. After removal of 5 bases from V and 4 bases from J, the junction contained 12 bases not matched to a gene. This chain's CDR3 is CASSPAADREGTEAFF. The CDR3 nucleotides read TGTGCCAGTAGTCCTGCTGCGGACAGGGAGGGCACTGAAGCTTTCTTT.

The J gene is TRBJ1-5, the V gene TRBV3-1 (or the pseudogene TRBV3-2); D gene unclear. The CDR3 is 17 residues long. The germline CDR1 and CDR2 sequences are LGHDT and YNNKEL (reference sequence). The V gene lost 3 bases and the J gene lost 1 base, with 16 bases spanning the gap. CDR3 amino acids: CASSQNSVPGSNQPQHF. DNA for the CDR3: TGTGCCAGCAGCCAGAATTCCGTGCCAGGCAGCAATCAGCCCCAGCATTTT.

This clone was found once. V usage is TRBV18 and J usage is TRBJ1-6, with D unclear. V was pared by 2 bases and J by 6 bases, with 11 bases between. Germline CDR1 KGHSH, CDR2 LQKENI. The length of the CDR3 is 15 residues. This CDR3 is CASSPMGQVNSPLHF. The CDR3 DNA reads as TGTGCCAGCTCACCAATGGGCCAGGTTAATTCACCCCTCCACTTT. The entire variable domain, with the rest obtained from reference TRBV18 and TRBJ1-6, is as follows: NAGVMQNPRHLVRRRGQEARLRCSPMKGHSHVYWYRQLPEEGLKFMVYLQKENIIDESGMPKERFSAEFPKEGPSILRIQQVVRGDSAAYFCASSPMGQVNSPLHFGNGTRLTVT.

The chain couples TRBV24-1 to TRBJ1-6; maybe TRBD1 (5 bases). Deletions cut 4 bases from V and 6 bases from J, with 12 bases between. CDR1 KGHDR and CDR2 SFDVKD come from the germline V gene. The CDR3 sequence is 15 residues long. The CDR3 reads CATSETGGANSPLHF. The CDR3, as DNA: TGTGCCACCAGTGAGACGGGCGGGGCTAATTCACCCCTCCACTTT.